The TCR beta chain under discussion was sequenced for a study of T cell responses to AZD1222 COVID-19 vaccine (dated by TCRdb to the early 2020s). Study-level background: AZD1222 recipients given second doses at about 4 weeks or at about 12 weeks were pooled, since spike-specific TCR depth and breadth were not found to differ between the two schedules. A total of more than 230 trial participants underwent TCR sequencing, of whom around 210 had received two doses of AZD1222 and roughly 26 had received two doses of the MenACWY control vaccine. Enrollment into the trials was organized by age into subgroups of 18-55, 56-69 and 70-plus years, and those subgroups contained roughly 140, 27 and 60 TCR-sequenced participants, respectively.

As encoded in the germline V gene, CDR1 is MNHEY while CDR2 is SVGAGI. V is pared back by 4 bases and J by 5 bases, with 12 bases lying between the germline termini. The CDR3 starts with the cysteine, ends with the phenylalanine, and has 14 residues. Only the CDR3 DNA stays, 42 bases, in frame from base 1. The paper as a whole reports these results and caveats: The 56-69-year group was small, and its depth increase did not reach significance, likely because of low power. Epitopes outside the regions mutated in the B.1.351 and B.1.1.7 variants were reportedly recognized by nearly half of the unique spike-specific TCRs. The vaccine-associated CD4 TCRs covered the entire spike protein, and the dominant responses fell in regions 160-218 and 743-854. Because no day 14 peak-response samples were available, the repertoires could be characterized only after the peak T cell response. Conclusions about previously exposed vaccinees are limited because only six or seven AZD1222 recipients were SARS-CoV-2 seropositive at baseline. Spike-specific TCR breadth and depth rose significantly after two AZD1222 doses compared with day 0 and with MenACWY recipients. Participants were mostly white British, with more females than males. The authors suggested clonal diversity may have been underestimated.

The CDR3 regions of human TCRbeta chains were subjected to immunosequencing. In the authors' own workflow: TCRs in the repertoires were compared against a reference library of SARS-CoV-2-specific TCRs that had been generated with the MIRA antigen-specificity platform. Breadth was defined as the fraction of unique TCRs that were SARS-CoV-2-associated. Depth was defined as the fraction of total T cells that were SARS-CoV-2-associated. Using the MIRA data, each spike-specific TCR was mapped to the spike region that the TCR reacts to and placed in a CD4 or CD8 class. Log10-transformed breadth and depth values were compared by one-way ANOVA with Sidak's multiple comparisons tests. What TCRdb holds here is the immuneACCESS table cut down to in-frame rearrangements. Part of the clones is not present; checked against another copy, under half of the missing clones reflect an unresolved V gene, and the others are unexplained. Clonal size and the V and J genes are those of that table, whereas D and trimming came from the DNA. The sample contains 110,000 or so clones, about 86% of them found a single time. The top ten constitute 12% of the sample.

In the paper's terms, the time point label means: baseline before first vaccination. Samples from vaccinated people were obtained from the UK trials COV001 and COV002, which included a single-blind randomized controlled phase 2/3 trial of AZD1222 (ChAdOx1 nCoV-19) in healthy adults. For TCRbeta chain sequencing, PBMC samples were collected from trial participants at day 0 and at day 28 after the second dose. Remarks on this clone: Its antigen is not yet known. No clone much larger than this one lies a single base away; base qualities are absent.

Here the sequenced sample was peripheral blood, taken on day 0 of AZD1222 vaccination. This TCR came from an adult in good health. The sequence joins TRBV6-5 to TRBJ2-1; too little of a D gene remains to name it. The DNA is TGTGCCAGCAGTTCGGCCGCGACTCACAATGAGCAGTTCTTC. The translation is CASSSAATHNEQFF.